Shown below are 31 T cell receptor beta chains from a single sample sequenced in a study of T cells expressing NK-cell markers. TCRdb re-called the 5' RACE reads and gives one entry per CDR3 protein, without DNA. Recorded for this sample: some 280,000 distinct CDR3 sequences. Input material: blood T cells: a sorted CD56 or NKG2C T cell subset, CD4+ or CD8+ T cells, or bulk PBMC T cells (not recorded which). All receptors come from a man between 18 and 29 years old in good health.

The chain's CDR3 is CSAESGTGVSYEQYF. This sequence joins TRBV20-1 and TRBJ2-7; without DNA, the TCRdb call of TRBD1 cannot be checked. CDR1 and CDR2 (germline): DFQATT, SNEGSKA (reference sequence). This CDR3 contains 15 residues.

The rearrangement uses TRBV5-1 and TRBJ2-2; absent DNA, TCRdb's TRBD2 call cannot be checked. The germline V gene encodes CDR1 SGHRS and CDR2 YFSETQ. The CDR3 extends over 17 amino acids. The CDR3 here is CASSSGTSGSETGELFF. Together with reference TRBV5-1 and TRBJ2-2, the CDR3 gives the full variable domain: KAGVTQTPRYLIKTRGQQVTLSCSPISGHRSVSWYQQTPGQGLQFLFEYFSETQRNKGNFPGRFSGRQFSNSRSEMNVSTLELGDSALYLCASSSGTSGSETGELFFGEGSRLTVL.

CDR3 protein: CASSLSGQVNEKLFF. The chain joins TRBV5-1 to TRBJ1-4; TCRdb designates TRBD1, a call that cannot be tested without DNA. The CDR3 extends over 15 amino acids. Germline V gene data show CDR1 as SGHRS and CDR2 as YFSETQ. The full variable domain, in which reference TRBV5-1 and TRBJ1-4 provide the parts outside the CDR3, is KAGVTQTPRYLIKTRGQQVTLSCSPISGHRSVSWYQQTPGQGLQFLFEYFSETQRNKGNFPGRFSGRQFSNSRSEMNVSTLELGDSALYLCASSLSGQVNEKLFFGSGTQLSVL.

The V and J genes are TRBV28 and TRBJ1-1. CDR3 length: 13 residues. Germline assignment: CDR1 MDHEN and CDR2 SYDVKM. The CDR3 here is CASSRGMNTEAFF.

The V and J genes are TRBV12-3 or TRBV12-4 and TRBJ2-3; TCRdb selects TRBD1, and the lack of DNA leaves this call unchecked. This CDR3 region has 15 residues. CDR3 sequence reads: CASNKGRGVGDTQYF.

This chain's CDR3 is CATFTPGITDTQYF. The V gene is TRBV6-5, the J gene TRBJ2-3; TCRdb's D call of TRBD1 is untestable without DNA. The CDR3 is 14 amino acids. Germline V lookup: CDR1 MNHEY, CDR2 SVGAGI.

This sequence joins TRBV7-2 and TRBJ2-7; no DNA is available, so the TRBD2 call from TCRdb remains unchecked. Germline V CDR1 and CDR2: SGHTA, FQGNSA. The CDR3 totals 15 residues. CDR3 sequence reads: CASSLGGSSGSQQYF.

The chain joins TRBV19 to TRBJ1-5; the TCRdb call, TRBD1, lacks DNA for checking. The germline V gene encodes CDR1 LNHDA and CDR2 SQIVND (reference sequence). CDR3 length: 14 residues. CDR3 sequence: CAISTTGAFQPQHF.

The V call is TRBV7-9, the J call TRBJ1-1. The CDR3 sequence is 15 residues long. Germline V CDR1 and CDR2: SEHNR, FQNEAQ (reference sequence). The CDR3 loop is CASSLKGQGVTEAFF.

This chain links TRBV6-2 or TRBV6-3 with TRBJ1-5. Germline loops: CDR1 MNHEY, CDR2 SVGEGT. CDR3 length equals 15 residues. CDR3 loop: CASSYGRVRNQPQHF.

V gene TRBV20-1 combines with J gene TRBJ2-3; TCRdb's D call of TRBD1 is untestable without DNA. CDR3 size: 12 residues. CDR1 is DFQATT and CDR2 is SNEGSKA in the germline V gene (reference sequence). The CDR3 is CSAAGKKDTQYF.

The CDR3 sequence is CASSTSSRSGPIF. The gene calls are TRBV18 and TRBJ2-1; TCRdb's D call, TRBD1, is unchecked because there is no DNA. The CDR3 covers 13 residues. Germline values: CDR1 KGHSH, CDR2 LQKENI.

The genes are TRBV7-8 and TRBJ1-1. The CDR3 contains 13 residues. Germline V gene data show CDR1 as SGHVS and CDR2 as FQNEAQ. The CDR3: CASSSKVDTEAFF.

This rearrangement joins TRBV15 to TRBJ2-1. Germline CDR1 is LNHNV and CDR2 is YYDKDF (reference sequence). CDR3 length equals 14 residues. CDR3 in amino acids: CATSRDRIDSMQFF.

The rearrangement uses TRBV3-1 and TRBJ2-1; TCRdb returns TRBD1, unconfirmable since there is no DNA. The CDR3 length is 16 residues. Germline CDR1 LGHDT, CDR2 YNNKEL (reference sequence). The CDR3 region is CASSQDGGRAYNEQFF.

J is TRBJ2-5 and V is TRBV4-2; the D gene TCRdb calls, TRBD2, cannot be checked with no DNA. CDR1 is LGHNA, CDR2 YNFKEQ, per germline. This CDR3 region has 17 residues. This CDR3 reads CASSQVHLAGEIETQYF.

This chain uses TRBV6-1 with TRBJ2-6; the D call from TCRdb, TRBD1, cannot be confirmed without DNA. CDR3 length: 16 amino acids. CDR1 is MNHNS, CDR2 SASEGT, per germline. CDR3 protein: CASRGRGAKGANVLTF.

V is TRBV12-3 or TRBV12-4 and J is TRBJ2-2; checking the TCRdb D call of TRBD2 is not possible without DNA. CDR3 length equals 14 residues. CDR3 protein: CAIKGELNTGELFF.

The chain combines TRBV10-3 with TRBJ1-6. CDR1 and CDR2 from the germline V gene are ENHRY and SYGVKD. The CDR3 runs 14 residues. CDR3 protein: CAISDGRPNSPLHF.

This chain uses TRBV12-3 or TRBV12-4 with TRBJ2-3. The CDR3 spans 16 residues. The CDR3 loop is CASSSPTGLPTDTQYF.

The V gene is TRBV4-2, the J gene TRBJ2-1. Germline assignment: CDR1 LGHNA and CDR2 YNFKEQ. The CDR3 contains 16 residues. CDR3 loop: CASSQVDHSSYNEQFF.

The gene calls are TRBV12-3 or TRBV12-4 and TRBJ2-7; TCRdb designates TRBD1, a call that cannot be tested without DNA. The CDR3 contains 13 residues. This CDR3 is CASSFAQGSEQYF.

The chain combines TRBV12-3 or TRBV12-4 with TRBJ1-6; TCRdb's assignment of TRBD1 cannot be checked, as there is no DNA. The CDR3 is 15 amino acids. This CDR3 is CASSLQGAMNSPLHF.

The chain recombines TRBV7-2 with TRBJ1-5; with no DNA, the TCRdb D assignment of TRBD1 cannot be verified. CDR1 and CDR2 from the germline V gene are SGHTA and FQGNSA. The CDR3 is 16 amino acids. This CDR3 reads CASSDKFGQGNGPQHF.

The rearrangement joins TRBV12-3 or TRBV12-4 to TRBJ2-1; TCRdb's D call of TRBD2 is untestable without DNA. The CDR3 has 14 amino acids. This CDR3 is CASRLIAGKNEQFF.

This CDR3 reads CASSLDRHADEQFF. The chain uses TRBV5-5 and TRBJ2-1. Germline CDR1 is SGHKS and CDR2 is YYEKEE (reference sequence). The CDR3 sequence is 14 residues long.

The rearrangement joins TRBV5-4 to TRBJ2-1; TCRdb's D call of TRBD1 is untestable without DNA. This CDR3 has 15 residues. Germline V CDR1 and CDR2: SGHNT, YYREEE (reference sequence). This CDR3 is CASSLAQGRNNEQFF. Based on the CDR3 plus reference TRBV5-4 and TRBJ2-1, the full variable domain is ETGVTQSPTHLIKTRGQQVTLRCSSQSGHNTVSWYQQALGQGPQFIFQYYREEENGRGNFPPRFSGLQFPNYSSELNVNALELDDSALYLCASSLAQGRNNEQFFGPGTRLTVL.

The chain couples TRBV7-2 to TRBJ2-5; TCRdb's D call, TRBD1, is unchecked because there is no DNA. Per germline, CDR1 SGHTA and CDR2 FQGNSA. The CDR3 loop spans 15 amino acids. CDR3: CASSLGERGLETQYF.

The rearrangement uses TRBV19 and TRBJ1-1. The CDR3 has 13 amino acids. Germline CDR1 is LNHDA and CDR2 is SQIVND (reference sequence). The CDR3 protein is CASSTSGFTEAFF.

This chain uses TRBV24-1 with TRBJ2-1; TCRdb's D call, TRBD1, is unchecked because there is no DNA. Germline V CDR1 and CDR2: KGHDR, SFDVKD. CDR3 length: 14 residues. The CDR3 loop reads CATSDRREEGEQFF.

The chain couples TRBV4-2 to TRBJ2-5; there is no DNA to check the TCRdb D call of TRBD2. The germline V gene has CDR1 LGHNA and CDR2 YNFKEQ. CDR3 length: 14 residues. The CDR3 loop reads CASSPTSGKETQYF.